The 3 T cell receptor beta chains below were found in one sample sequenced in a study of blood T cell repertoires in COVID-19. The data were produced by immunoSEQ multiplex PCR, yet TCRdb's version contains in-frame clones alone and is incomplete. The sample consists of roughly 500,000 clones, more than 75% of them appearing once. Sequencing was performed on PBMCs or T cells enriched from blood (not recorded which). All receptors derive from a woman aged 40 to 50 who had recovered from COVID-19.

The V call is TRBV6-1, the J call TRBJ1-5, with D unresolved. The length of the CDR3 is 16 residues. CDR1 and CDR2 from the germline V gene are MNHNS and SASEGT. The ends were cut back, 0 bases at V and 3 bases at J, with 12 bases in the middle. The CDR3 region is CASSEAGGRLNQPQHF. The CDR3 DNA reads as TGTGCCAGCAGTGAAGCGGGAGGGCGCCTCAATCAGCCCCAGCATTTT.

The genes are TRBV7-2 and TRBJ2-3, with D possibly being TRBD2 (7 bases). The V gene lost 7 bases and the J gene lost 8 bases, with 22 bases spanning the gap. The CDR3 runs to 15 residues. CDR1 and CDR2 (germline): SGHTA, FQGNSA. The CDR3 here is CASTSGGGAPGTQYF. Written as DNA, the CDR3 is TGTGCCAGCACCTCGGGGGGCGGGGCCCCCGGTACGCAGTATTTT.

The V and J genes are TRBV25-1 and TRBJ2-1; 9 bases are a match to TRBD2. The V gene end was trimmed by 4 bases and the J gene end by 5 bases; junction bases not matched to a gene: 6. The CDR3 contains 15 residues. Germline CDR1 and CDR2: MGHDK and SYGVNS. CDR3 bases: TGTGCCAGCAGTGGGCTAGCGGGATTGGACAATGAGCAGTTCTTC. Protein: CASSGLAGLDNEQFF.